Sequencing of this TCR beta chain was carried out in a study of cytomegalovirus exposure and HLA in healthy donors. This table comes from immunoSEQ multiplex PCR, and its TCRdb copy is limited to in-frame clones, with some not included. The data hold about 220,000 clones, with 87% observed a single time. The sample consisted of PBMCs. This clonotype originated in a man younger than 35 in good health and CMV-seronegative.

CDR3 bases: TGTGCCAGCAGCGTAGTGGGGGGGAGTTATGGCTACACCTTC. Translation: CASSVVGGSYGYTF. This sequence joins TRBV9 and TRBJ1-2, with a weak D call TRBD1 (5 bases). V lost 0 bases and J 5 bases, leaving 11 bases between the germline ends. Germline-derived CDR1 and CDR2 are SGDLS and YYNGEE. This CDR3 comprises 14 residues.